This T cell receptor (beta chain) was recovered during a study of cytomegalovirus exposure and HLA in healthy donors. Study-wide findings and caveats: It was 150 to 200 TCR beta chains that were listed as cytomegalovirus-associated. TCR sequences were mostly rare, though some public TCRs occurred in many donors.

Separate from the 666-subject first cohort was the approximately 130-subject validation cohort, to which the donors belonged. Points on this clone: Its target is unknown.

The V gene end was trimmed by 1 base and the J gene end by 3 bases; junction bases not matched to a gene: 9. Germline loops: CDR1 SGHTA, CDR2 FQGNSA. The CDR3 covers 17 residues. Assay used: immunoSEQ multiplex PCR; TCRdb lists only in-frame clones, some missing. The sample comprises around 120,000 clones, around 88% of which are singletons, and approximately 1.8% rests with the top ten. The source material was PBMCs. J is TRBJ2-7 and V is TRBV7-2; TRBD1 agrees at 10 bases. The receptor was isolated from a man younger than 35 in good health and CMV-seronegative. Written as DNA, the CDR3 is TGTGCCAGCAGCTTAGTCTGGGGGACAGGGGTTGGCTACGAGCAGTACTTC. This codes for CASSLVWGTGVGYEQYF.